Each of the 2 T cell receptor beta chains below was sequenced from the same sample in a study of T cells after yellow fever vaccination (dated by TCRdb to between 2017 and 2020). Interpreted using the paper, the treatment or condition label stands for: live attenuated yellow fever vaccine strain. Preparation of the library involved 5' RACE. Sequencing instrument: Illumina HiSeq 2500. In TCRdb, the public reads were trimmed at Q25 with fastp and aligned with MiXCR, with productive beta chains retained. CDR3 protein duplicates are merged, each entry listing the most common genes and DNA. Counted in this sample were some 670,000 distinct CDR3 sequences; around 12% of them appeared once. More than 12% of the sample rests with the top ten. This material consisted of PBMCs, taken on the day of the yellow fever booster vaccination. These TCRs come from a man younger than 40 who received the YFV17D yellow fever vaccine.

The chain uses TRBV10-2 and TRBJ2-3, with a weak D call TRBD2 (5 bases). The germline V gene has CDR1 WSHSY and CDR2 SAAADI. The CDR3 runs to 14 residues. V was shortened by 4 bases and J by 4 bases, with 12 bases between the two germline ends. The CDR3 spells CASSAGSASDTQYF. CDR3 nucleotides: TGCGCCAGCAGTGCGGGATCAGCTTCAGATACGCAGTATTTT.

CDR3: CASRSSGKVGELFF. Written as DNA, the CDR3 is TGTGCCAGCAGATCTAGCGGGAAAGTCGGGGAGCTGTTTTTT. The rearrangement joins TRBV28 to TRBJ2-2, with 9 positions matching TRBD2. Per the germline V gene, CDR1 is MDHEN and CDR2 is SYDVKM. There are 14 residues in the CDR3. Trimming removed 6 bases from V and 7 bases from J; junction bases left unmatched: 6.